The 14 T cell receptor beta chains given below trace back to one sample, sequenced in a study of CD8+ T cells in alopecia areata. Treatment defined: oral pan-JAK inhibitor, 5-10 mg twice daily. Extraction and reverse transcription of RNA yielded cDNA as the sequencing template. The protocol was immunoSEQ multiplex PCR, while the TCRdb copy is restricted to in-frame clones and leaves out a portion. The repertoire holds 200,000 to 250,000 clones, with 66% as singletons. This specimen consisted of CD4+ T cells sorted from blood, obtained around week 46, from a patient treated with tofacitinib. The receptors come from a human donor with alopecia areata.

This rearrangement joins TRBV29-1 to TRBJ1-2; TRBD1 matches 8 bases. CDR1 is SQVTM, CDR2 ANQGSEA, per germline. CDR3 length: 14 residues. With 8 bases clipped from V and 5 bases from J, the junction kept 13 bases outside the gene matches. In nucleotides, the CDR3 is TGCAGCACAACCGTCGGGACAGGAGTATATGGCTACACCTTC. Protein product: CSTTVGTGVYGYTF.

This chain connects TRBV30 to TRBJ2-2; a possible D gene is TRBD1 (5 bases). Germline CDR1 and CDR2: GTSNPN and SVGIG (reference sequence). Trimming removed 6 bases at V and 9 bases at J, with 11 bases between. The CDR3 is made up of 11 amino acids. The CDR3 spells CACQGGRELFF. The CDR3, as DNA: TGTGCCTGTCAGGGTGGACGGGAGCTGTTTTTT.

This clone was observed a handful of times. Other nucleotide sequences from this sample produce the same CDR3. This rearrangement joins TRBV29-1 to TRBJ1-2, with 7 bases lining up with TRBD1. Germline CDR1 and CDR2: SQVTM and ANQGSEA. The J segment lost 7 bases and the V segment lost 4 bases, leaving 6 bases of the junction unmatched. The CDR3 runs to 12 residues. CDR3 amino acids: CSVAAGGVGYTF. In DNA, the CDR3 is TGCAGCGTTGCTGCAGGGGGTGTTGGCTACACCTTC.

The V and J genes are TRBV6-6 and TRBJ2-6; D possibly corresponds to TRBD2 (6 bases). The CDR3 extends over 14 amino acids. Germline lookup yields CDR1 MNHNY and CDR2 SVGAGI (reference sequence). Trimming stripped 6 bases from V and 4 bases from J, with 10 bases between. CDR3 sequence reads: CASSPGEGANVLTF. DNA for the CDR3: TGTGCCAGCAGCCCGGGGGAAGGGGCCAACGTCCTGACTTTC.

This chain joins TRBV30 and TRBJ1-6, with D uncertain. The CDR3 has 13 residues. Germline V gene lookup returns CDR1 GTSNPN and CDR2 SVGIG (reference sequence). Trimming took off 1 base at V and 9 bases at J, with 10 bases between the two ends. The CDR3 loop is CAWSGDDSSPLHF. The CDR3 coding sequence is TGTGCCTGGAGTGGAGACGATTCTTCACCCCTCCACTTT. The whole variable domain, filled in from reference TRBV30 and TRBJ1-6, reads SQTIHQWPATLVQPVGSPLSLECTVEGTSNPNLYWYRQAAGRGLQLLFYSVGIGQISSEVPQNLSASRPQDRQFILSSKKLLLSDSGFYLCAWSGDDSSPLHFGNGTRLTVT.

In DNA, the CDR3 is TGTGCCAGCAGTGAAACAGGGTATGGCTACACCTTC. Translation gives CASSETGYGYTF. This rearrangement joins TRBV25-1 to TRBJ1-2; D may be TRBD1 (6 bases). CDR1 and CDR2 (germline): MGHDK, SYGVNS. Trimming took 2 bases from V and 5 from J, leaving 6 bases between them. This CDR3 region has 12 residues.

This clone was counted a single time. V and J are TRBV6-5 and TRBJ2-3, with D possibly TRBD2 on 7 matching bases. CDR1 is MNHEY and CDR2 is SVGAGI in the germline V gene. This CDR3 has 14 residues. V was trimmed by 6 bases and J by 8 bases, leaving 18 bases between them. CDR3 residues: CASSPAGTRGTQYF. DNA for the CDR3: TGTGCCAGCAGCCCAGCGGGGACAAGGGGTACGCAGTATTTT.

A few counts support this clone. The chain uses TRBV30 and TRBJ2-2, with 13 nucleotides matching TRBD2. Looked up from germline, CDR1 is GTSNPN and CDR2 is SVGIG (reference sequence). V shed 2 bases, J shed 0 bases, and the junction held 3 bases outside the gene matches. This CDR3 contains 17 residues. The DNA for the CDR3 is TGTGCCTGGAGTCAAGGGACTAGCGGGGCGAACACCGGGGAGCTGTTTTTT. Translated: CAWSQGTSGANTGELFF.

The chain recombines TRBV5-1 with TRBJ1-1, with TRBD1 as a possible D gene (5 bases). Germline lookup yields CDR1 SGHRS and CDR2 YFSETQ. Trimming left V 8 bases short and J 1 base short, with 15 bases between. The CDR3 is made up of 14 amino acids. The chain's CDR3 is CASRDQIQNTEAFF. CDR3 sequence (DNA): TGCGCCAGTAGGGACCAAATACAGAACACTGAAGCTTTCTTT.

The chain joins TRBV9 to TRBJ1-1; no clear D. Per germline, CDR1 SGDLS and CDR2 YYNGEE. The CDR3 is 13 residues long. The ends were cut back, 0 bases at V and 2 bases at J, with 5 bases in the middle. The CDR3 nucleotides read TGTGCCAGCAGCGTAGTTCTAAACACTGAAGCTTTCTTT. This gives the protein CASSVVLNTEAFF.

The CDR3 region is CASGLMGYQPQHF. CDR3 in DNA: TGTGCTAGTGGTTTGATGGGATATCAGCCCCAGCATTTT. The genes are TRBV12-5 and TRBJ1-5, with D unclear. CDR1 is LGHNT, CDR2 FRNRAP, per germline. V was shortened by 2 bases and J by 5 bases, with 7 bases between the two germline ends. This CDR3 region has 13 residues.

V gene TRBV29-1 combines with J gene TRBJ1-2, with 7 bases that match TRBD1. The CDR3 spans 12 residues. The germline gives CDR1 SQVTM, CDR2 ANQGSEA. J gave up 6 bases and V 6 bases, and 7 bases lay outside the gene matches. In DNA form, the CDR3 reads TGCAGCGTACCACAGGGGAACGATGGCTACACCTTC. Its protein is CSVPQGNDGYTF. The full variable domain, rest sourced from reference TRBV29-1 and TRBJ1-2, is SAVISQKPSRDICQRGTSLTIQCQVDSQVTMMFWYRQQPGQSLTLIATANQGSEATYESGFVIDKFPISRPNLTFSTLTVSNMSPEDSSIYLCSVPQGNDGYTFGSGTRLTVV.

The chain has TRBV7-2 and TRBJ1-2; possibly TRBD1 for D (6 bases). CDR1 and CDR2 from the germline V gene are SGHTA and FQGNSA. CDR3 length: 15 residues. V lost 5 bases, J lost 4 bases, and 17 bases lay in between. The CDR3: CASSPSLSGAYGYTF. The CDR3 bases are TGTGCCAGCAGCCCTTCCCTCTCAGGGGCCTATGGCTACACCTTC.

The gene calls are TRBV4-3 and TRBJ2-1, with 8 bases aligning to TRBD1. V lost 0 bases, J lost 7 bases, and 5 bases stayed unmatched. Germline values: CDR1 LGHNA, CDR2 YSLEER. This CDR3 region has 15 residues. CDR3 sequence reads: CASSQEHRGRNEQFF. CDR3 in DNA: TGCGCCAGCAGCCAAGAGCACAGGGGGAGGAATGAGCAGTTCTTC.